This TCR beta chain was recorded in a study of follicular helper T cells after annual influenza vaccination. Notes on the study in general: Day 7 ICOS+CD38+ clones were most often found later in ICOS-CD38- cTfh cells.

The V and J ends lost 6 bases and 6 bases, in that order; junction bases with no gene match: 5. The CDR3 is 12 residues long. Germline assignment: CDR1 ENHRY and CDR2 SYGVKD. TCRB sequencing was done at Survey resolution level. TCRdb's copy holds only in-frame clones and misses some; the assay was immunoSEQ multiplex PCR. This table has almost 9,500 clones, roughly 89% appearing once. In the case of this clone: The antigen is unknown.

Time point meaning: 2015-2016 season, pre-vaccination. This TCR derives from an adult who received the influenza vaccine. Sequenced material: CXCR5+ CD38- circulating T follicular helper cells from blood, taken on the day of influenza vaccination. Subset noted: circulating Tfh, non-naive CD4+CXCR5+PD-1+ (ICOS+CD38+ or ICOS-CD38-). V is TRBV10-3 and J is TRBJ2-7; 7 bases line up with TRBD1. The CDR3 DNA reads TGTGCCATCAGGGACAGGCAACGCGAGCAGTACTTC. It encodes CAIRDRQREQYF.